This T cell receptor (beta chain) was recorded in a study of neurological immune-mediated disorders. The table lists this clonotype with many counts. V lost 1 base, J lost 1 base, and 14 bases lay in between. The CDR3 totals 17 residues. The germline V gene encodes CDR1 LGHNA and CDR2 YSLEER. MiXCR was run by TCRdb on the 5' RACE reads, yielding one entry per CDR3 protein. The sample carries tens of thousands of distinct CDR3 sequences, approximately 17% recorded once. The sample taken for sequencing was PBMCs. The gene calls are TRBV4-3 and TRBJ2-4, with D perhaps matching TRBD1 or TRBD2 (5 bases each). This sequence was found in a woman between 40 and 50 years old in good health. For the CDR3, the DNA is TGCGCCAGCAGCCAAGTTCGGGGCTCCTCCGCCAAAAACATTCAGTACTTC. This sequence encodes CASSQVRGSSAKNIQYF.